This passage covers 3 T cell receptor beta chains from one sample sequenced in a study of shared clonotypes between healthy human individuals. This table comes from immunoSEQ multiplex PCR, and its TCRdb copy is limited to in-frame clones, with some not included. The data show a few million clones, with approximately 90% seen just once and roughly 0.14% held by the top ten. Sample: naive CD4+ T cells sorted from blood. Subset indicated: CD45RA+ positively selected. Source of these receptors: a man aged 18-30 years in good health.

To note about this clone: The sample contains more than one DNA sequence encoding this CDR3. The genes are TRBV18 and TRBJ1-5; 7 bases line up with TRBD1. CDR1 and CDR2 from the germline V gene are KGHSH and LQKENI. V was pared by 5 bases and J by 2 bases, with 3 bases of the junction left unmatched. The CDR3 has 14 residues. The CDR3 sequence: CASSEGAGNQPQHF. For the CDR3, the DNA is TGTGCCAGCTCAGAGGGGGCGGGCAATCAGCCCCAGCATTTT.

Remarks on this clone: The same CDR3 can be traced to other DNA sequences in this sample. The genes are TRBV5-1 and TRBJ1-2, with D possibly matching TRBD1 (5 bases). Germline-derived CDR1 and CDR2 are SGHRS and YFSETQ. With 0 bases removed from V and 4 bases from J, the gap between germline ends came to 10 bases. The CDR3 totals 14 residues. CDR3 in DNA: TGCGCCAGCAGCTTGGCAGGGCAGTCCTATGGCTACACCTTC. Translated: CASSLAGQSYGYTF.

J is TRBJ1-1 and V is TRBV30; tentative D call: TRBD1 (5 bases). This CDR3 region has 12 residues. Germline-derived CDR1 and CDR2 are GTSNPN and SVGIG (reference sequence). With 5 bases removed from V and 4 bases from J, the gap between germline ends came to 11 bases. The CDR3 is CAWAPGGTEAFF. CDR3 DNA: TGTGCCTGGGCCCCCGGGGGCACTGAAGCTTTCTTT.